This T cell receptor (beta chain) is from a study of blood T cell repertoires in COVID-19. The count of this clone is one. Data came from immunoSEQ multiplex PCR; TCRdb stores just in-frame clones and leaves some out. The table lists a few hundred thousand clones, 80% to 90% of them singletons, with over 9.5% in the top ten. From germline, CDR1 is KGHDR and CDR2 SFDVKD. The CDR3 spans 15 residues. Between the trimmed V and J ends, which lost 1 base and 8 bases, there was a span of 13 bases. The sequence came from a woman aged 18-29 years who had recovered from COVID-19. V and J are TRBV24-1 and TRBJ1-4, with D perhaps TRBD1 (6 bases). The sequencing input was PBMCs or T cells enriched from blood (not recorded which). CDR3 protein: CATSDFAQGDEKLFF. The CDR3 nucleotides read TGTGCCACCAGTGATTTTGCACAGGGCGACGAAAAACTGTTTTTT.